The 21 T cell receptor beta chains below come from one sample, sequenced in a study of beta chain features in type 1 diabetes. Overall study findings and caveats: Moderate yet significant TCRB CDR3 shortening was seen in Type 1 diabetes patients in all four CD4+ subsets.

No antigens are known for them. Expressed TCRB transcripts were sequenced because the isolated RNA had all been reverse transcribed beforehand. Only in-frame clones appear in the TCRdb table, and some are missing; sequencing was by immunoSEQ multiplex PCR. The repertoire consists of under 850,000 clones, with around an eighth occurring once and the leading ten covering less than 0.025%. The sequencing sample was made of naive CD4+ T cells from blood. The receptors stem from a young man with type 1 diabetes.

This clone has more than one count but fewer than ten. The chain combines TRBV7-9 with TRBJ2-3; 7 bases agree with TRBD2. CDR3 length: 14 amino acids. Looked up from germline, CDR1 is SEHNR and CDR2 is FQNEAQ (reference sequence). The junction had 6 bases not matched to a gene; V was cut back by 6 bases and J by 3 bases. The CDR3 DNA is TGTGCCAGCAGGGAGGGAGGGGTAACAGATACGCAGTATTTT. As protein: CASREGGVTDTQYF. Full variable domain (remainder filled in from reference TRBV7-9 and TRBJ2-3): DTGVSQNPRHKITKRGQNVTFRCDPISEHNRLYWYRQTLGQGPEFLTYFQNEAQLEKSRLLSDRFSAERPKGSFSTLEIQRTEQGDSAMYLCASREGGVTDTQYFGPGTRLTVL.

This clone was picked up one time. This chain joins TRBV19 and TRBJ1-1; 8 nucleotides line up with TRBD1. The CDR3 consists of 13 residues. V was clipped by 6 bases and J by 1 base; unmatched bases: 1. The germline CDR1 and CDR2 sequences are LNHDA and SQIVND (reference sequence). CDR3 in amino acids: CASRDRENTEAFF. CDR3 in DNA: TGTGCCAGTAGGGACAGGGAGAACACTGAAGCTTTCTTT.

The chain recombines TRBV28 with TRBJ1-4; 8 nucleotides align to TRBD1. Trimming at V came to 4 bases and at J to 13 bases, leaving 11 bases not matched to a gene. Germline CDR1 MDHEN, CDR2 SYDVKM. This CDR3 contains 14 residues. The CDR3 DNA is TGTGCCAGCAGTTCCGACGGGACAGGTTTCGGACTGTTTTTT. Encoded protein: CASSSDGTGFGLFF. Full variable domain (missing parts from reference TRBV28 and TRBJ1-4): DVKVTQSSRYLVKRTGEKVFLECVQDMDHENMFWYRQDPGLGLRLIYFSYDVKMKEKGDIPEGYSVSREKKERFSLILESASTNQTSMYLCASSSDGTGFGLFFGSGTQLSVL.

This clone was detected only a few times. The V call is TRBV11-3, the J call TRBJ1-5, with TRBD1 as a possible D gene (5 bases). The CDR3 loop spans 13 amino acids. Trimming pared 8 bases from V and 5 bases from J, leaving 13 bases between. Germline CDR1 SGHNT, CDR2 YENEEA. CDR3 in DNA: TGTGCCAGCGGAACACAGGCGGATCAGCCCCAGCATTTT. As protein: CASGTQADQPQHF.

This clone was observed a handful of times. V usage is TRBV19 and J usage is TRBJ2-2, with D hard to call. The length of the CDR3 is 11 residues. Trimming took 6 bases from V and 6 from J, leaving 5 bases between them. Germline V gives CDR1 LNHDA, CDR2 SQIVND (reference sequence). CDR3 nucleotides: TGTGCCAGTAGGCGGTCCGGGGAGCTGTTTTTT. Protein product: CASRRSGELFF.

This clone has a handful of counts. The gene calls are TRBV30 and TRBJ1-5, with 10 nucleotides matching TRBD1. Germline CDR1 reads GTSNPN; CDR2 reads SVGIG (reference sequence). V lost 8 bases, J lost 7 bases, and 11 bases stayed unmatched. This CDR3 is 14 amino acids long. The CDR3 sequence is CAGSGTGVGQPQHF. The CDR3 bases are TGTGCCGGATCCGGGACAGGGGTTGGGCAGCCCCAGCATTTT.

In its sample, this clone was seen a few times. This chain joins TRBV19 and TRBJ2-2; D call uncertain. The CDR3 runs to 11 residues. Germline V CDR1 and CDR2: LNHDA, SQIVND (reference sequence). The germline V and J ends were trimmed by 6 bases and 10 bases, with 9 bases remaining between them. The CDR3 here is CASRRVEELFF. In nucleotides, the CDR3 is TGTGCCAGTAGAAGGGTTGAGGAGCTGTTTTTT.

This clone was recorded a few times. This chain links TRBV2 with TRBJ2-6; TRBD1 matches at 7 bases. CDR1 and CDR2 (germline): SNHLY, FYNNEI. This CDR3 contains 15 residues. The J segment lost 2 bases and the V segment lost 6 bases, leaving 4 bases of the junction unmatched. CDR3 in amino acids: CASSLDRAGANVLTF. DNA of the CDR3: TGTGCCAGCAGCCTCGACAGGGCTGGGGCCAACGTCCTGACTTTC.

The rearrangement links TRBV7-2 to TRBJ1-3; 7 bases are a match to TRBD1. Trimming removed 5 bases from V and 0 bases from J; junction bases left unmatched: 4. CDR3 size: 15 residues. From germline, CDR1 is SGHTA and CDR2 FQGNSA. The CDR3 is CASSLQGNSGNTIYF. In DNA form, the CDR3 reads TGTGCCAGCAGCCTACAGGGGAACTCTGGAAACACCATATATTTT.

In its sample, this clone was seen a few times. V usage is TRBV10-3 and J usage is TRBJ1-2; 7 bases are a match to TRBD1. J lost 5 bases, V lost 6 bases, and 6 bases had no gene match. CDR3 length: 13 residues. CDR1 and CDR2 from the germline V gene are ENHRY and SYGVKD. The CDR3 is CAISPQGEYGYTF. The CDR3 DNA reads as TGTGCCATCAGCCCTCAGGGGGAGTATGGCTACACCTTC.

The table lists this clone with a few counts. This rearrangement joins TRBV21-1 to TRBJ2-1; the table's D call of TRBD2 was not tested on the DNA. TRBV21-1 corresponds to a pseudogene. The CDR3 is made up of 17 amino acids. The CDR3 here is CASSKGNSGSTKYKQFF. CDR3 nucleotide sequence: TGTGCCAGCAGCAAAGGTAATAGCGGAAGTACCAAATACAAGCAGTTCTTC.

The CDR3 nucleotides read TGTGCCATCAGTGAAACCGGGCCTATGTACGAGCAGTACTTC. Protein product: CAISETGPMYEQYF. V is TRBV10-3 and J is TRBJ2-7; D is undetermined. The CDR3 spans 14 residues. The V gene lost 3 bases and the J gene lost 4 bases, with 13 bases spanning the gap. The germline gives CDR1 ENHRY, CDR2 SYGVKD.

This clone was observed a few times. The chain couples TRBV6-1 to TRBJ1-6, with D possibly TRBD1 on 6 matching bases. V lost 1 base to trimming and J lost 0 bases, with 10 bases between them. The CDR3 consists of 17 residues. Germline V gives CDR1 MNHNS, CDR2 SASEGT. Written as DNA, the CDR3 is TGTGCCAGCAGTGAAGAGTGGGGGCGCTCCTATAATTCACCCCTCCACTTT. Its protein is CASSEEWGRSYNSPLHF.

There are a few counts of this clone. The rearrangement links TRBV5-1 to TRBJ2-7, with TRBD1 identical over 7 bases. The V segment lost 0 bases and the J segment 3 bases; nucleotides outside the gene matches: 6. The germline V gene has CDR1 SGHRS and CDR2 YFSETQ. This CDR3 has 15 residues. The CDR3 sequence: CASSLALRQGYEQYF. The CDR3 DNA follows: TGCGCCAGCAGCTTGGCCTTGAGACAGGGCTACGAGCAGTACTTC.

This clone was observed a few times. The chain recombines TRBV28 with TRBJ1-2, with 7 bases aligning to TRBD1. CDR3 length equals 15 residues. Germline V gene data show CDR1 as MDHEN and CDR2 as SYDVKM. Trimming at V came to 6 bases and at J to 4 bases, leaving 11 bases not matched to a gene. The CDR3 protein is CASSNPTGTAYGYTF. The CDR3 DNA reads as TGTGCCAGCAGCAACCCGACCGGGACAGCCTATGGCTACACCTTC.

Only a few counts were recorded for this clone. The CDR3 nucleotides read TGTGCCAGCAGCTCGACAGGGAATTTGGGCTATAATTCACCCCTCCACTTT. Translation gives CASSSTGNLGYNSPLHF. The genes are TRBV7-2 and TRBJ1-6, with TRBD1 matching over 7 bases. This CDR3 region has 17 residues. The J segment lost 3 bases and the V segment lost 4 bases, leaving 9 bases of the junction unmatched. CDR1 SGHTA and CDR2 FQGNSA come from the germline V gene. The complete variable domain, with remaining parts taken from reference TRBV7-2 and TRBJ1-6, reads GAGVSQSPSNKVTEKGKDVELRCDPISGHTALYWYRQSLGQGLEFLIYFQGNSAPDKSGLPSDRFSAERTGGSVSTLTIQRTQQEDSAVYLCASSSTGNLGYNSPLHFGNGTRLTVT.

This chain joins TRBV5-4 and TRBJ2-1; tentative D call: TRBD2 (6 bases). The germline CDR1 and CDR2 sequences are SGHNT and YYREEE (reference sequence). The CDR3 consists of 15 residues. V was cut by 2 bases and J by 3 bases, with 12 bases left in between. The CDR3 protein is CASSFGRAGYNEQFF. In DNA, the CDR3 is TGTGCCAGCAGCTTTGGGCGAGCGGGCTACAATGAGCAGTTCTTC. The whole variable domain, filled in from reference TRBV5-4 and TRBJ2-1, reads ETGVTQSPTHLIKTRGQQVTLRCSSQSGHNTVSWYQQALGQGPQFIFQYYREEENGRGNFPPRFSGLQFPNYSSELNVNALELDDSALYLCASSFGRAGYNEQFFGPGTRLTVL.

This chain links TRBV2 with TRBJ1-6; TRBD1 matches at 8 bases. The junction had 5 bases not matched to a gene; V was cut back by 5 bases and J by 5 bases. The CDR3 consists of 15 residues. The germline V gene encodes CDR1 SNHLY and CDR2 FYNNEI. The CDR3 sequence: CASSYGQGNNSPLHF. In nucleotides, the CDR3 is TGTGCCAGCAGTTACGGACAGGGCAATAATTCACCCCTCCACTTT.

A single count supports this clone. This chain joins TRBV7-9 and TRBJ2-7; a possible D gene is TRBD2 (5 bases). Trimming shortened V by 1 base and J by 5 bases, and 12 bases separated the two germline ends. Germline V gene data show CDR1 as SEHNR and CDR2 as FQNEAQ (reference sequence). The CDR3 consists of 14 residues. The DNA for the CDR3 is TGTGCCAGCAGCTTAGAGTTGTGGGGAGACGAGCAGTACTTC. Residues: CASSLELWGDEQYF.

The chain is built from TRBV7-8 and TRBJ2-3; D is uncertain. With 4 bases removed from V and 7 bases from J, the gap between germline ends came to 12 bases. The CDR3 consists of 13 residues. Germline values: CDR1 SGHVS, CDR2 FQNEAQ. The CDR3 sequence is CASSSLDVNTQYF. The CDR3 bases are TGTGCCAGCAGCTCCCTTGACGTAAATACGCAGTATTTT.

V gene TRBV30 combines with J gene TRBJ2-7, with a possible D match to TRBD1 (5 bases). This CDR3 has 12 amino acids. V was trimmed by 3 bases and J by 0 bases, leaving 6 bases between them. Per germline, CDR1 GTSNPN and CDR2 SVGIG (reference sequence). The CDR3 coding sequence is TGTGCCTGGAGGGACATCTCCTACGAGCAGTACTTC. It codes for CAWRDISYEQYF.